This T cell receptor beta chain was observed in a study of blood T cell repertoires in COVID-19. Source study methods: Amplified reference gene primers provided the basis for estimating nucleated cell counts. Sequencing was performed with immunoSEQ multiplex PCR; in TCRdb, only in-frame clones are kept and a portion is missing. V and J calls and clone size come straight from that table; D and trimming were deduced from the DNA. This sample carries 110,000 or so clones, approximately 90% of them seen once, and the ten largest clones take about 20%. The CDR3 extends over 19 amino acids. Trimming left V 5 bases short and J 1 base short, with 24 bases between. CDR1 is MNHEY and CDR2 is SMNVEV in the germline V gene (reference sequence).

The chain combines TRBV27 with TRBJ1-5, with D possibly TRBD1 on 5 matching bases. Sequences were obtained from peripheral blood. This TCR came from a human donor with acute or convalescent COVID-19. The donor label of this sample is uncertain. CDR3 residues: CASSPLAGGWGVSNQPQHF. In nucleotides, the CDR3 is TGTGCCAGCAGTCCCCTCGCCGGGGGGTGGGGTGTGAGCAATCAGCCCCAGCATTTT.